This T cell receptor beta chain was captured by sequencing in a study of control samples from healthy donors and cancer patients. Trimming cost V 8 bases and J 5 bases, with 15 bases left between them. CDR1 is MNHEY, CDR2 SMNVEV, per germline (reference sequence). CDR3 size: 13 residues. Measured with immunoSEQ multiplex PCR; TCRdb has only the in-frame clones, and not every one. Among roughly 55,000 clones listed, about 96% were seen once. The V and J genes are TRBV27 and TRBJ1-1; D remains ambiguous. The clonotype comes from a woman aged 18-30 years in good health. The sample comprised blood. Here the CDR3 DNA reads TGTGCCAGCGCCGACTGGGGTGAAACTGAAGCTTTCTTT. Protein sequence: CASADWGETEAFF.